Here is one T cell receptor (beta chain) with its context. The record originates from a study of blood T cell repertoires in COVID-19. Clones were read by immunoSEQ multiplex PCR, and TCRdb kept only the in-frame ones, dropping some. The sample carries some 80,000 clones, roughly nine tenths recorded once. Sequencing was carried out using peripheral blood. The clonotype comes from a human donor in a cohort sampled during active COVID-19.

CDR3 coding DNA: TGTGCCACCCGGGGGGCGGTGGACTATGGCTACACCTTC. Amino acids: CATRGAVDYGYTF. V and J are TRBV24-1 and TRBJ1-2, with D possibly being TRBD1 (6 bases). The V gene lost 9 bases and the J gene lost 3 bases, with 13 bases spanning the gap. The CDR3 sequence is 13 residues long. The V gene's germline CDR1 is KGHDR and CDR2 SFDVKD.